This T cell receptor beta chain is from a study of tumor-infiltrating lymphocytes in localized non-small cell lung cancer. Study details: Tumor tissue and non-adjacent uninvolved lung came from each patient.

Study results and caveats: Each assay used a separate piece of the same tissue.

This clone was observed a few times. Antigen: not known. TCRdb's table, derived via immunoSEQ multiplex PCR, lists solely in-frame clones and lacks some. The repertoire holds about 4,300 clones, with about 59% as singletons. J lost 0 bases, V lost 5 bases, and 5 bases had no gene match. CDR1 and CDR2 from the germline V gene are SQVTM and ANQGSEA. The CDR3 has 15 residues. The chain joins TRBV29-1 to TRBJ2-3, with 10 positions matching TRBD2. This sequence was found in a human donor with non-small cell lung cancer. Material: uninvolved lung tissue not adjacent to the tumor. The CDR3 protein is CSVSSGGHSTDTQYF. The CDR3 coding sequence is TGCAGCGTTTCTAGCGGGGGCCATAGCACAGATACGCAGTATTTT.